This is a list of T cell receptor beta chains from one sample in a study of cytomegalovirus exposure and HLA in healthy donors. Profiling relied on immunoSEQ multiplex PCR, and the TCRdb table lists in-frame clones only, not all of them. The sample lists 100,000 to 120,000 clones, around 86% occurring once. The material sequenced was PBMCs. The receptors here all came from a man aged 25-40 years in good health and CMV-seropositive. Both conserved end residues are trimmed from each CDR3. Fields, in order: J gene, V gene, CDR3 protein.

TRBJ2-4	TRBV5-6	ASSLSGSKNIQY
TRBJ2-5	TRBV6-5	ASSLTSGGAETQY
TRBJ2-3	TRBV5-1	ASSLNVGVSTDTQY
TRBJ2-7	TRBV2	ASGQGSWEQY
TRBJ2-3	TRBV4-2	ASSQDRGGPDTQY
TRBJ1-5	TRBV2	ASSELGGALH
TRBJ2-5	TRBV6-6	ASSYVTSGGETQY
TRBJ1-1	TRBV6-1	ASLAQASNTEAF
TRBJ1-4	TRBV9	ASSVQGTTNEKLF
TRBJ2-1	TRBV6-1	ASRDSGGAWNEQF
TRBJ2-5	TRBV9	ASSVVGSGGAQTQY
TRBJ2-5	TRBV5-4	ASSLWQAQETQY
TRBJ1-5	TRBV23-1	ASSQDDRANQPQH
TRBJ2-7	TRBV15	ATSSGTSAYEQY
TRBJ1-1	TRBV2	ASSDGASAEAF